This TCR beta chain was observed in a study of blood T cell repertoires in COVID-19. Study information: Acute and convalescent COVID-19 specimens originated in the United States, Italy and Spain. T cells, B-cell-depleted T cells, or PBMCs supplied cDNA or gDNA.

The CDR3 sequence is 14 residues long. Trimming at V came to 5 bases and at J to 9 bases, leaving 7 bases not matched to a gene. Germline CDR1 and CDR2: MNHEY and SMNVEV (reference sequence). As processed by the authors: Amplification of reference gene primers was used by the study to estimate nucleated cell counts. Sequencing was performed with immunoSEQ multiplex PCR; in TCRdb, only in-frame clones are kept and a portion is missing. Clonal size and the V and J genes are those of that table, whereas D and trimming came from the DNA. The repertoire holds tens of thousands of clones, with 75% to 95% as singletons.

Sequenced sample: peripheral blood. The TCR sequence derives from a human donor in a cohort sampled during active COVID-19. The chain carries TRBV27 and TRBJ2-1; 10 nucleotides line up with TRBD1. The CDR3 is CASSPRTGGLEQFF. The CDR3 DNA is TGTGCCAGCAGTCCTCGGACAGGGGGTCTTGAGCAGTTCTTC.